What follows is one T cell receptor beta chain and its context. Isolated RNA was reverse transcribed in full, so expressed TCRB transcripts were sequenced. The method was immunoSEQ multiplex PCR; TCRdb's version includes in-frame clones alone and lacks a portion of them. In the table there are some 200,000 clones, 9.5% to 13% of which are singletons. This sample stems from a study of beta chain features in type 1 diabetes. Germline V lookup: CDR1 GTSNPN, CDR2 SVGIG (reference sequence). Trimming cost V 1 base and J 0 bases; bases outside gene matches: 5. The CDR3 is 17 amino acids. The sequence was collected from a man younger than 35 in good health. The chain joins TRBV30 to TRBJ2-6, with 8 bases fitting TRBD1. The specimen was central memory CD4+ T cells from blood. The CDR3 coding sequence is TGTGCCTGGAGTGAGGGACAGGCCCTCTCTGGGGCCAACGTCCTGACTTTC. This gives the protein CAWSEGQALSGANVLTF.